The present entry profiles one T cell receptor beta chain with its context. Its antigen remains unidentified. Germline values: CDR1 MNHNS, CDR2 SASEGT. This CDR3 region has 12 residues. Trimming removed 8 bases from V and 5 bases from J, with 12 bases in between. These data are taken from a study of T-cell memory formation after mild COVID-19. General observations from the study: Shrinking CD4+ clones were chiefly CM and EM; CD8+ ones were chiefly EMRA.

MiXCR, run by TCRdb on the 5' RACE reads, gives a single entry per CDR3 protein. The repertoire holds 200,000 to 250,000 distinct CDR3 sequences, around 9.5% seen once, with 3.5% in the top ten. Input material: PBMCs or a T cell subset sorted from them (not recorded which). The chain is built from TRBV6-1 and TRBJ2-5; D is unclear. The TCR sequence derives from a man in his late teens or twenties who had mild COVID-19 (a few samples of this study predate the infection). Cell type and time point are not known. The CDR3 DNA follows: TGTGCCAGCGGATTCCTAACCGAGACCCAGTACTTC. Translation: CASGFLTETQYF.